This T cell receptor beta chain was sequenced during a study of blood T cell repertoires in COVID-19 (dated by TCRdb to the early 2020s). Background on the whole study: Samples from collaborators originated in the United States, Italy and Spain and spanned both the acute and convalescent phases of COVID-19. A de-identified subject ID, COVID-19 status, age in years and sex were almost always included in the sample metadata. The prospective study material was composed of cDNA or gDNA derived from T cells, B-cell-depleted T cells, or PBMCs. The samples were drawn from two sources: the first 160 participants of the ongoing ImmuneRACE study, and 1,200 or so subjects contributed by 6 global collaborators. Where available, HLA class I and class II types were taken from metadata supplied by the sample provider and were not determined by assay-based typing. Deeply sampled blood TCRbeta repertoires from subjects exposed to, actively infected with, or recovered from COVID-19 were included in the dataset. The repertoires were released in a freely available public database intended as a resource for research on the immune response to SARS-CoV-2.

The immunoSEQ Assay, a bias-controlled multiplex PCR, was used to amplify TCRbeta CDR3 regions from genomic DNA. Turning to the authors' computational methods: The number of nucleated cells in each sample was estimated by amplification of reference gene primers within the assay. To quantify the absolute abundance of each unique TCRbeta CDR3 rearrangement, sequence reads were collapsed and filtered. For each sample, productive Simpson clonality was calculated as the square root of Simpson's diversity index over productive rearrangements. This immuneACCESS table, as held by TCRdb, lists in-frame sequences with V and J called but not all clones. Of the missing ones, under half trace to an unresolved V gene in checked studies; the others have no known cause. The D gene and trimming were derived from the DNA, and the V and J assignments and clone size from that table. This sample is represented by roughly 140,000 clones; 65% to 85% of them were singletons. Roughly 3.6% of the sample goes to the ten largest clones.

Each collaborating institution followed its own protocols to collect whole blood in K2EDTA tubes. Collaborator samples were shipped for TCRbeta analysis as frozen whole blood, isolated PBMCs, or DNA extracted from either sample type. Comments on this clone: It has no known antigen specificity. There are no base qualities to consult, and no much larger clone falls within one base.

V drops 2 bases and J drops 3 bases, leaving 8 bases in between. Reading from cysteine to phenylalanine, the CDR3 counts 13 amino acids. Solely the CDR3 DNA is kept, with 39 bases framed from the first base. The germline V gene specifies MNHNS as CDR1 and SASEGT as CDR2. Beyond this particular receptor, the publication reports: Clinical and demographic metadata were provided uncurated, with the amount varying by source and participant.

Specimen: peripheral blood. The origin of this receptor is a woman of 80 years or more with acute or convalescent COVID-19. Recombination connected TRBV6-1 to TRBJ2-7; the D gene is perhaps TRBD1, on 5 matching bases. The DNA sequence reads TGTGCCAGCAGTGAAACTACAGGCTACGAGCAGTACTTC. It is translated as CASSETTGYEQYF.